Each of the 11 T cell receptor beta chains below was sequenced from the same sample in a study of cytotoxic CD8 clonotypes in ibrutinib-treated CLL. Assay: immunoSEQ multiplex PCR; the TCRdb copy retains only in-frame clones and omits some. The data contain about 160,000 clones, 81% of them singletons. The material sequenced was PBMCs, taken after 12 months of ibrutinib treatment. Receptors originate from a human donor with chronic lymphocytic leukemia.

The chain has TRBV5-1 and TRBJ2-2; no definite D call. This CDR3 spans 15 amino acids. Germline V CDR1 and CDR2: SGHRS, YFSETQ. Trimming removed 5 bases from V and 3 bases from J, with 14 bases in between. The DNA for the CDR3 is TGCGCCAGCAGTGTCGCTGGGTCAGACACCGGGGAGCTGTTTTTT. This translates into CASSVAGSDTGELFF. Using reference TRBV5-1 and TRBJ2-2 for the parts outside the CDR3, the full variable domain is KAGVTQTPRYLIKTRGQQVTLSCSPISGHRSVSWYQQTPGQGLQFLFEYFSETQRNKGNFPGRFSGRQFSNSRSEMNVSTLELGDSALYLCASSVAGSDTGELFFGEGSRLTVL.

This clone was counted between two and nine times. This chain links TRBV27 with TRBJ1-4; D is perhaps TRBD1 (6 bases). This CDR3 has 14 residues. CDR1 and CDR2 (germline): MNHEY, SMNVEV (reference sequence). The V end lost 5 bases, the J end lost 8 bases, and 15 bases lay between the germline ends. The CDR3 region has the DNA TGTGCCAGCAGTCAACACAGGGTAGGGGAAAAACTGTTTTTT. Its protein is CASSQHRVGEKLFF.

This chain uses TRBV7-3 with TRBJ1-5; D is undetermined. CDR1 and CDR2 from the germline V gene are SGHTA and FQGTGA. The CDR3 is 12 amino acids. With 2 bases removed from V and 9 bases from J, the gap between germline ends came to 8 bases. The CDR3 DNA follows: TGTGCCAGCAGCTTAGATGGAGGGCCCCAGCATTTT. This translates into CASSLDGGPQHF.

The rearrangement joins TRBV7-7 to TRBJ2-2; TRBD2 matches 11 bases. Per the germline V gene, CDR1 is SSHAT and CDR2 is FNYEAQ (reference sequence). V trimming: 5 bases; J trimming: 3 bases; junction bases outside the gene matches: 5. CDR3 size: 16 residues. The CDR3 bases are TGTGCCAGCAGCCCACCGGGACTAGCGGACACCGGGGAGCTGTTTTTT. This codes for CASSPPGLADTGELFF.

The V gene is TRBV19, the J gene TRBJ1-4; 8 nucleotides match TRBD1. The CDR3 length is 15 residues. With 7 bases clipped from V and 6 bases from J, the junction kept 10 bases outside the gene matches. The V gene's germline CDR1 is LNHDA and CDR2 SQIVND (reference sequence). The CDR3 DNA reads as TGTGCCAGTACGCCTGCGGGACAGGCACATGAAAAACTGTTTTTT. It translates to CASTPAGQAHEKLFF.

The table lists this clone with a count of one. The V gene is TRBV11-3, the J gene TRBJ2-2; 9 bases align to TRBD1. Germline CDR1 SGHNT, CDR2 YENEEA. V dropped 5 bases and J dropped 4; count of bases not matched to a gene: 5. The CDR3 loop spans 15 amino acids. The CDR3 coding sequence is TGTGCCAGCAGCACCGGGACAGGGTCCACCGGGGAGCTGTTTTTT. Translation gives CASSTGTGSTGELFF.

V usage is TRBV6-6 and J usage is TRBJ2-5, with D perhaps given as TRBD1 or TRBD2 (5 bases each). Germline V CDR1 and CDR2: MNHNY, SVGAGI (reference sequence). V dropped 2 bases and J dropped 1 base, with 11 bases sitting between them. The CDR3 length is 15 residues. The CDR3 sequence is CASSYVGPFQETQYF. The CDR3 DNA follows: TGTGCCAGCAGTTACGTGGGACCTTTCCAAGAGACCCAGTACTTC.

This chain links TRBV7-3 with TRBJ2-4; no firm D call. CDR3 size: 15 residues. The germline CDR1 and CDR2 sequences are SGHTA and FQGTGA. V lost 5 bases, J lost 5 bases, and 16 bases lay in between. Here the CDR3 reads CASSPEAGGQNIQYF. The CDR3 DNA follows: TGTGCCAGCAGCCCCGAGGCAGGTGGGCAAAACATTCAGTACTTC. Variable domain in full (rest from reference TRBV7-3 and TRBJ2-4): GAGVSQTPSNKVTEKGKYVELRCDPISGHTALYWYRQSLGQGPEFLIYFQGTGAADDSGLPNDRFFAVRPEGSVSTLKIQRTERGDSAVYLCASSPEAGGQNIQYFGAGTRLSVL.

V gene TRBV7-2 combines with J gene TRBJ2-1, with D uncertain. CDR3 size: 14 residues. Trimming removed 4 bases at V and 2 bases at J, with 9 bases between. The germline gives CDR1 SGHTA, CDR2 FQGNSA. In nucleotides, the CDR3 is TGTGCCAGCAGCTCCGACTTCGCCTACAATGAGCAGTTCTTC. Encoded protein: CASSSDFAYNEQFF.

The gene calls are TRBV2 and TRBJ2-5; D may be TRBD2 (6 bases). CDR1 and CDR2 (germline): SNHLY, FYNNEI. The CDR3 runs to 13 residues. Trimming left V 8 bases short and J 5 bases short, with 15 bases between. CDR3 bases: TGTGCCAGCCAGCTACCCCGGGGGGAGACCCAGTACTTC. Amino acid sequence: CASQLPRGETQYF.

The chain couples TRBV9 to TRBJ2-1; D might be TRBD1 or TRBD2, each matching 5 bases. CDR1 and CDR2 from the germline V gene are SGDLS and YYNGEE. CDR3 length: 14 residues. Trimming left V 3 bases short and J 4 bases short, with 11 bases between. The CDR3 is CASSGWGSYNEQFF. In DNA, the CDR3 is TGTGCCAGCAGCGGTTGGGGGAGTTACAATGAGCAGTTCTTC.